A single sample is the source of the 28 T cell receptor beta chains below, sequenced in a study of blood T cell repertoires in COVID-19. The data were produced by immunoSEQ multiplex PCR, yet TCRdb's version contains in-frame clones alone and is incomplete. This sample has 210,000 or so clones; under 90% occur once, and the top ten carry 1.5% to 2%. Sequencing was carried out using PBMCs or T cells enriched from blood (not recorded which). These receptors were collected from a man aged 55-75 years who had recovered from COVID-19.

This clone turned up a few times. In DNA form, the CDR3 reads TGTGCCACCAGCAGAGCAACTAGCGGGGTGTACGAGCAGTACTTC. Its protein product is CATSRATSGVYEQYF. The rearrangement uses TRBV15 and TRBJ2-7; TRBD2 aligns across 10 bases. Germline V CDR1 and CDR2: LNHNV, YYDKDF (reference sequence). The length of the CDR3 is 15 residues. The V and J ends lost 1 base and 4 bases, in that order; junction bases with no gene match: 4.

The rearrangement links TRBV19 to TRBJ2-3; 10 nucleotides align to TRBD1. After removal of 3 bases from V and 4 bases from J, the junction contained 4 bases not matched to a gene. The germline V gene encodes CDR1 LNHDA and CDR2 SQIVND (reference sequence). This CDR3 spans 15 amino acids. Here the CDR3 reads CASSIGQGVADTQYF. In nucleotides, the CDR3 is TGTGCCAGTAGTATTGGACAGGGGGTCGCAGATACGCAGTATTTT. The full variable domain, rest sourced from reference TRBV19 and TRBJ2-3, is DGGITQSPKYLFRKEGQNVTLSCEQNLNHDAMYWYRQDPGQGLRLIYYSQIVNDFQKGDIAEGYSVSREKKESFPLTVTSAQKNPTAFYLCASSIGQGVADTQYFGPGTRLTVL.

The genes are TRBV11-3 and TRBJ2-7, with TRBD2 identical over 12 bases. The germline V gene has CDR1 SGHNT and CDR2 YENEEA. The CDR3 loop spans 15 amino acids. Unmatched junction bases numbered 3, after V lost 0 bases and J lost 6 bases. The CDR3 protein is CASSLDLAGGREQYF. In DNA, the CDR3 is TGTGCCAGCAGCTTAGACCTAGCGGGGGGGCGCGAGCAGTACTTC.

This clone came up once. This chain joins TRBV7-2 and TRBJ1-1, with TRBD1 matching over 9 bases. V shed 4 bases, J shed 7 bases, and the junction held 4 bases outside the gene matches. This CDR3 region has 13 residues. Germline V gene data show CDR1 as SGHTA and CDR2 as FQGNSA. This CDR3 reads CASSWDRVGEAFF. The CDR3, as DNA: TGTGCCAGCAGCTGGGACAGGGTGGGTGAAGCTTTCTTT.

The V gene is TRBV18, the J gene TRBJ1-2, with D unresolved. The CDR3 runs 15 residues. CDR1 and CDR2 (germline): KGHSH, LQKENI. Trimming removed 2 bases at V and 4 bases at J, with 14 bases between. CDR3 bases: TGTGCCAGCTCACCAGGGAGTTCGGAGTCCTATGGCTACACCTTC. Translation gives CASSPGSSESYGYTF.

This chain links TRBV5-1 with TRBJ2-1; 9 bases map to TRBD1. With 3 bases clipped from V and 5 bases from J, the junction kept 9 bases outside the gene matches. Germline lookup yields CDR1 SGHRS and CDR2 YFSETQ. The CDR3 consists of 16 residues. CDR3 nucleotide sequence: TGCGCCAGCAGCTCGCGACCGGGACAGGGAAACAATGAGCAGTTCTTC. Protein product: CASSSRPGQGNNEQFF.

This rearrangement joins TRBV5-4 to TRBJ2-2; tentative D call: TRBD1 (5 bases). V was trimmed by 0 bases and J by 7 bases, leaving 13 bases between them. The CDR3 is 15 residues long. Germline V gene sequence: CDR1 SGHNT, CDR2 YYREEE (reference sequence). The chain's CDR3 is CASSLEAGHSGELFF. In nucleotides, the CDR3 is TGTGCCAGCAGCTTGGAGGCAGGACATAGCGGGGAGCTGTTTTTT.

The chain is built from TRBV19 and TRBJ2-4, with 11 bases that match TRBD1. J lost 14 bases, V lost 5 bases, and 11 bases had no gene match. The CDR3 totals 14 residues. The V gene's germline CDR1 is LNHDA and CDR2 SQIVND (reference sequence). CDR3 sequence (DNA): TGTGCCAGTAGTCGGGACAGGGGGAGCCCCCAAAAGTACTTC. This gives the protein CASSRDRGSPQKYF.

The chain has TRBV5-4 and TRBJ1-4, with D perhaps TRBD1 (6 bases). Trimming left V 4 bases short and J 5 bases short, with 12 bases between. The germline V gene encodes CDR1 SGHNT and CDR2 YYREEE (reference sequence). This CDR3 contains 14 residues. The CDR3 nucleotides are TGTGCCAGCAGCACATGGACAGACAATGAAAAACTGTTTTTT. This encodes CASSTWTDNEKLFF.

This chain uses TRBV6-5 with TRBJ1-3; TRBD1 might be the D (6 bases). V was trimmed by 0 bases and J by 4 bases, leaving 13 bases between them. This CDR3 is built from 16 residues. CDR1 is MNHEY, CDR2 SVGAGI, per germline. DNA for the CDR3: TGTGCCAGCAGTTACTCGATTACAGGGCGAGGAAACACCATATATTTT. It encodes CASSYSITGRGNTIYF.

The CDR3 DNA is TGTGCCAGCACCCGCGGCCCGGAAACCTATGGCTACACCTTC. It codes for CASTRGPETYGYTF. This rearrangement joins TRBV7-2 to TRBJ1-2; unclear D gene. Germline V gene lookup returns CDR1 SGHTA and CDR2 FQGNSA. This CDR3 has 14 amino acids. The germline V and J ends were trimmed by 7 bases and 4 bases, with 16 bases remaining between them. The variable domain in full, with the rest retrieved from reference TRBV7-2 and TRBJ1-2, is GAGVSQSPSNKVTEKGKDVELRCDPISGHTALYWYRQSLGQGLEFLIYFQGNSAPDKSGLPSDRFSAERTGGSVSTLTIQRTQQEDSAVYLCASTRGPETYGYTFGSGTRLTVV.

The rearrangement links TRBV19 to TRBJ1-1, with TRBD1 identical over 11 bases. The CDR3 has 16 amino acids. Germline lookup yields CDR1 LNHDA and CDR2 SQIVND (reference sequence). V shed 6 bases, J shed 1 base, and the junction held 7 bases outside the gene matches. CDR3 coding DNA: TGTGCCAGTAGCAGGACAGGGGGCAGTAGGAACACTGAAGCTTTCTTT. Translated, it gives CASSRTGGSRNTEAFF.

V usage is TRBV20-1 and J usage is TRBJ1-1; unclear D gene. This CDR3 region has 13 residues. Germline values: CDR1 DFQATT, CDR2 SNEGSKA (reference sequence). V was clipped by 3 bases and J by 5 bases, with 13 bases between them. CDR3 amino acids: CSASTRRETEAFF. The CDR3 DNA sequence: TGCAGTGCTAGTACCCGGCGGGAGACTGAAGCTTTCTTT.

The chain couples TRBV27 to TRBJ2-7; D is possibly TRBD2 (6 bases). The CDR3 consists of 14 residues. Germline CDR1 reads MNHEY; CDR2 reads SMNVEV (reference sequence). Between the trimmed V and J ends, which lost 5 bases and 0 bases, there was a span of 11 bases. CDR3 protein: CASSRTGSSYEQYF. The DNA for the CDR3 is TGTGCCAGCAGTCGGACCGGGAGCTCCTACGAGCAGTACTTC.

The chain employs TRBV4-1 and TRBJ2-5; 10 bases are a match to TRBD2. The CDR3 extends over 14 amino acids. Germline assignment: CDR1 MGHRA and CDR2 YSYEKL. With V trimmed by 6 bases and J by 1 base, 2 bases remained unmatched. The CDR3 here is CASSSGGLQETQYF. The DNA for the CDR3 is TGCGCCAGCAGTAGCGGGGGGCTCCAAGAGACCCAGTACTTC.

This sequence joins TRBV15 and TRBJ1-2; the D is unclear. Germline CDR1 is LNHNV and CDR2 is YYDKDF (reference sequence). V was cut by 0 bases and J by 0 bases, with 11 bases left in between. The CDR3 is 16 residues long. CDR3 bases: TGTGCCACCAGCAGAGACCCAGGACTTACTAACTATGGCTACACCTTC. The encoded protein is CATSRDPGLTNYGYTF.

V usage is TRBV5-4 and J usage is TRBJ2-1; weak D call: TRBD2 (5 bases). Germline-derived CDR1 and CDR2 are SGHNT and YYREEE (reference sequence). The CDR3 loop spans 15 amino acids. Trimming stripped 2 bases from V and 8 bases from J, with 17 bases between. CDR3 region: CASSFPKRSSDEQFF. The CDR3 coding sequence is TGTGCCAGCAGCTTCCCTAAGCGGTCTAGTGATGAGCAGTTCTTC.

The chain combines TRBV10-3 with TRBJ1-4; TRBD1 is a possible D gene (5 bases). CDR1 and CDR2 from the germline V gene are ENHRY and SYGVKD. V lost 4 bases and J lost 4, with 7 bases in between. CDR3 length equals 13 residues. The CDR3 DNA follows: TGTGCCATCAGTGCCAGGGTTAATGAAAAACTGTTTTTT. Translated: CAISARVNEKLFF.

This clone was detected once. V and J are TRBV5-1 and TRBJ1-1, with TRBD1 matching over 7 bases. V lost 1 base and J lost 0; bases outside the gene matches: 15. Germline CDR1 reads SGHRS; CDR2 reads YFSETQ. The CDR3 has 19 residues. CDR3 sequence reads: CASSLQPPGQFHMNTEAFF. The CDR3 DNA follows: TGCGCCAGCAGCTTGCAGCCACCGGGACAGTTCCACATGAACACTGAAGCTTTCTTT.

This chain uses TRBV14 with TRBJ1-1, with D maybe TRBD1 (5 bases). The CDR3 has 14 residues. Germline lookup yields CDR1 SGHDN and CDR2 FVKESK. V lost 3 bases and J 1 base, leaving 9 bases between the germline ends. CDR3 protein: CASSHWGENTEAFF. CDR3 nucleotide sequence: TGTGCCAGCAGCCACTGGGGGGAGAACACTGAAGCTTTCTTT.

The chain combines TRBV4-3 with TRBJ1-2; TRBD1 might be the D (5 bases). Trimming shortened V by 0 bases and J by 4 bases, and 15 bases separated the two germline ends. Germline-derived CDR1 and CDR2 are LGHNA and YSLEER. The CDR3 has 16 residues. CDR3 in amino acids: CASSQEGRASTYGYTF. CDR3 bases: TGCGCCAGCAGCCAAGAGGGGCGCGCCAGCACCTATGGCTACACCTTC.

J is TRBJ1-4 and V is TRBV6-2 or TRBV6-3; D perhaps matches TRBD1 (6 bases). V lost 4 bases and J 8 bases, leaving 14 bases between the germline ends. In germline, CDR1 is MNHEY, CDR2 SVGEGT. The CDR3 covers 14 residues. The CDR3 here is CASSFGQPGEKLFF. The CDR3 nucleotides read TGTGCCAGCAGTTTCGGACAGCCGGGGGAAAAACTGTTTTTT.

The V gene is TRBV3-1 (or the pseudogene TRBV3-2), the J gene TRBJ1-6, with D uncertain. Trimming stripped 1 base from V and 0 bases from J, with 13 bases between. Germline assignment: CDR1 LGHDT and CDR2 YNNKEL (reference sequence). The CDR3 is 18 residues long. The CDR3 reads CASSQARPRSSYNSPLHF. The CDR3 DNA reads as TGTGCCAGCAGCCAAGCGAGACCGAGGAGCTCCTATAATTCACCCCTCCACTTT.

The chain couples TRBV29-1 to TRBJ2-5; tentatively, D is TRBD2 (6 bases). The CDR3 consists of 11 residues. Germline CDR1 reads SQVTM; CDR2 reads ANQGSEA. Trimming cost V 4 bases and J 5 bases, with 8 bases left between them. CDR3 nucleotide sequence: TGCAGCGTTGGCCGGGGGGAGACCCAGTACTTC. Translation gives CSVGRGETQYF.

The V gene is TRBV28, the J gene TRBJ2-1, with TRBD2 matching over 12 bases. From germline, CDR1 is MDHEN and CDR2 SYDVKM. Trimming took 5 bases from V and 12 from J; bases not matched to a gene: 11. The CDR3 loop spans 15 amino acids. Here the CDR3 reads CASSATSGGGRGQFF. The CDR3 region has the DNA TGTGCCAGCAGTGCGACTAGCGGGGGCGGGAGGGGGCAGTTCTTC.

The chain links TRBV5-1 to TRBJ1-1; D remains ambiguous. Trimming left V 3 bases short and J 2 bases short, with 14 bases between. CDR3 length equals 15 residues. Looked up from germline, CDR1 is SGHRS and CDR2 is YFSETQ. The CDR3 bases are TGCGCCAGCAGCTCGGGAGGGATGACTAACACTGAAGCTTTCTTT. Encoded protein: CASSSGGMTNTEAFF.

The chain combines TRBV9 with TRBJ1-2; D might be TRBD1 (6 bases). Trimming removed 4 bases from V and 8 bases from J, with 21 bases in between. Germline V CDR1 and CDR2: SGDLS, YYNGEE. The CDR3 consists of 15 residues. CDR3 sequence: CASSRSGGRSEGYTF. Written as DNA, the CDR3 is TGTGCCAGCAGCCGGTCGGGGGGCCGGTCGGAAGGCTACACCTTC.

V is TRBV7-2 and J is TRBJ2-3; 9 nucleotides line up with TRBD2. The J segment lost 4 bases and the V segment lost 4 bases, leaving 15 bases of the junction unmatched. This CDR3 contains 18 residues. Germline assignment: CDR1 SGHTA and CDR2 FQGNSA. In DNA, the CDR3 is TGTGCCAGCAGCTCCCTACGGACTAGCGTCGTTGGTGCAGATACGCAGTATTTT. Translating it yields CASSSLRTSVVGADTQYF. The full variable domain, in which reference TRBV7-2 and TRBJ2-3 provide the parts outside the CDR3, is GAGVSQSPSNKVTEKGKDVELRCDPISGHTALYWYRQSLGQGLEFLIYFQGNSAPDKSGLPSDRFSAERTGGSVSTLTIQRTQQEDSAVYLCASSSLRTSVVGADTQYFGPGTRLTVL.